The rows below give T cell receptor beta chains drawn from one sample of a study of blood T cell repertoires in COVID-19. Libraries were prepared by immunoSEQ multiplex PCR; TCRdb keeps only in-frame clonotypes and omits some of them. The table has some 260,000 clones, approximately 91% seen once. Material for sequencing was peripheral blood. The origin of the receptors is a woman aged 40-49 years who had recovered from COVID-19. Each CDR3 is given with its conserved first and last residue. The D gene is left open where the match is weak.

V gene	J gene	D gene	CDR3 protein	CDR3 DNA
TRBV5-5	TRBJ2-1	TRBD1	CASSWDRLSSASYNEQFF	TGTGCCAGCAGCTGGGACAGGCTCTCCTCGGCCTCCTACAATGAGCAGTTCTTC
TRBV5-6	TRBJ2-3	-	CASSPTSTDTQYF	TGTGCCAGCAGCCCCACTAGCACAGATACGCAGTATTTT
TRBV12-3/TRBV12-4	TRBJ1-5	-	CASSSQEGQPQHF	TGTGCCAGCAGTTCACAGGAGGGCCAGCCCCAGCATTTT
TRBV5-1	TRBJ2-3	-	CASSLGGVTDTQYF	TGCGCCAGCAGCTTAGGAGGGGTCACAGATACGCAGTATTTT
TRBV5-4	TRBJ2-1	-	CASSLGGAEQFF	TGTGCCAGCAGCTTGGGCGGGGCGGAGCAGTTCTTC
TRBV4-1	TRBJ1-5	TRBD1	CASSQTGTDNQPQHF	TGCGCCAGCAGCCAGACCGGGACAGACAATCAGCCCCAGCATTTT
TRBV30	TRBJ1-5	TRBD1	CAWSYRGGNQPQHF	TGTGCCTGGAGCTACAGGGGAGGCAATCAGCCCCAGCATTTT
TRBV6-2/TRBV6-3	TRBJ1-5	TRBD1	CASSGEQGSPNQPQHF	TGTGCCAGCAGTGGGGAACAGGGGTCGCCTAATCAGCCCCAGCATTTT
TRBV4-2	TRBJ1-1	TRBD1	CASSQAIGQGWTEAFF	TGTGCCAGCAGCCAAGCTATCGGACAGGGGTGGACTGAAGCTTTCTTT
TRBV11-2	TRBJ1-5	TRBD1	CASSLDRVGNQPQHF	TGTGCCAGCAGCTTGGACAGGGTGGGCAATCAGCCCCAGCATTTT
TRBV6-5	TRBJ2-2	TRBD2	CASSPTSATGELFF	TGTGCCAGCAGTCCGACTAGCGCCACCGGGGAGCTGTTTTTT
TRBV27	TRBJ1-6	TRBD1	CASSPTGQYGSYNSPLHF	TGTGCCAGCAGCCCAACGGGACAGTACGGAAGCTATAATTCACCCCTCCACTTT
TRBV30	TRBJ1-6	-	CAWSGSINSPLHF	TGTGCCTGGAGTGGGAGTATAAATTCACCCCTCCACTTT